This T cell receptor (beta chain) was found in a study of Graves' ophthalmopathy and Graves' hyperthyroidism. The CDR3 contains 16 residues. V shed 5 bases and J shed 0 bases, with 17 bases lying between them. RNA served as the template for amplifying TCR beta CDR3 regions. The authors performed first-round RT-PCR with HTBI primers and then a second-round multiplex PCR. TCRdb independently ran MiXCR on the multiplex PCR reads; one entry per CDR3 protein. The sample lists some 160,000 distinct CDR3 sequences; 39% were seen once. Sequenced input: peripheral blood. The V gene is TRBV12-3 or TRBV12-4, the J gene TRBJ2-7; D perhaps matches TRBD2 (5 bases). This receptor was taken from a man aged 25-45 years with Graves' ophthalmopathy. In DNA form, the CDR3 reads TGTGCCAGCAGTCCCTCCCTAGGGCGGGCCTCCTACGAGCAGTACTTC. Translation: CASSPSLGRASYEQYF.